This entry lists 22 T cell receptor beta chains sequenced from one sample in a study of cytomegalovirus exposure and HLA in healthy donors. It was with 60 Vbeta and 13 Jbeta primers that the PCR ran. TCRdb's table, derived via immunoSEQ multiplex PCR, lists solely in-frame clones and lacks some. The table includes about 200,000 clones, about four fifths detected once. Sequenced material: PBMCs. These receptor sequences come from a girl aged 5 to 17 in good health and CMV-seropositive.

The chain uses TRBV15 and TRBJ2-7; 7 nucleotides line up with TRBD1. The CDR3 sequence is 15 residues long. Germline loops: CDR1 LNHNV, CDR2 YYDKDF (reference sequence). V trimming: 1 base; J trimming: 5 bases; junction bases outside the gene matches: 8. The CDR3 DNA follows: TGTGCCACCAGCAGAGGGCGGGCAGGGGGAGACGAGCAGTACTTC. Protein product: CATSRGRAGGDEQYF.

This chain connects TRBV6-5 to TRBJ1-2; D unclear. Germline loops: CDR1 MNHEY, CDR2 SVGAGI. The CDR3 has 12 residues. Trimming cost V 6 bases and J 4 bases, with 9 bases left between them. The CDR3: CASRTGFYGYTF. Written as DNA, the CDR3 is TGTGCCAGCAGGACGGGATTCTATGGCTACACCTTC.

The chain recombines TRBV6-6 with TRBJ2-3; the match to TRBD1 covers 11 bases. The CDR3 extends over 16 amino acids. Germline CDR1 reads MNHNY; CDR2 reads SVGAGI (reference sequence). J lost 0 bases, V lost 4 bases, and 3 bases had no gene match. The CDR3 reads CASSSGQGASTDTQYF. The CDR3 region has the DNA TGTGCCAGCAGTTCAGGACAGGGGGCAAGCACAGATACGCAGTATTTT.

The chain recombines TRBV13 with TRBJ2-2, with D hard to call. Between the trimmed V and J ends, which lost 4 bases and 5 bases, there was a span of 20 bases. The CDR3 is made up of 17 amino acids. The germline V gene encodes CDR1 PRHDT and CDR2 FYEKMQ (reference sequence). CDR3 DNA sequence: TGTGCCAGCAGCTCTTATGTATCCGGTAGTACGACCGGGGAGCTGTTTTTT. The encoded protein is CASSSYVSGSTTGELFF.

This chain connects TRBV29-1 to TRBJ2-7, with 7 bases identical to TRBD1. The CDR3 contains 16 residues. Per germline, CDR1 SQVTM and CDR2 ANQGSEA. Unmatched junction bases numbered 17, after V lost 7 bases and J lost 2 bases. CDR3 nucleotide sequence: TGCAGCGCTGTTGAGGTTGGGACAGCAACAACCTACGAGCAGTACTTC. This codes for CSAVEVGTATTYEQYF.

This chain joins TRBV10-1 and TRBJ2-7, with no clear D. V was clipped by 2 bases and J by 5 bases, with 16 bases between them. CDR3 size: 15 residues. Germline lookup yields CDR1 WNHNN and CDR2 SYGVQD (reference sequence). CDR3 in amino acids: CASSEGPAPVDEQYF. Written as DNA, the CDR3 is TGCGCCAGCAGTGAGGGGCCAGCTCCAGTAGACGAGCAGTACTTC.

This clone was seen only once. This rearrangement joins TRBV6-6 to TRBJ2-7; 8 positions agree with TRBD2. The V gene's germline CDR1 is MNHNY and CDR2 SVGAGI (reference sequence). V dropped 7 bases and J dropped 6; count of bases not matched to a gene: 11. This CDR3 is 14 amino acids long. The CDR3 region is CASNTQAREGEQYF. The CDR3 nucleotides read TGTGCCAGCAACACACAGGCCCGGGAGGGCGAGCAGTACTTC.

The chain couples TRBV5-6 to TRBJ2-4; 7 nucleotides line up with TRBD2. Germline CDR1 and CDR2: SGHDT and YYEEEE. The CDR3 is 16 residues long. V lost 1 base to trimming and J lost 3 bases; unmatched junction nucleotides: 7. The CDR3 loop reads CASSLSGGGIKNIQYF. The CDR3 bases are TGTGCCAGCAGCTTGTCTGGGGGGGGTATCAAAAACATTCAGTACTTC.

A remark on this clone: Relative to the germline gene, one junction end is altered; a read error may explain this. V is TRBV7-9 and J is TRBJ1-1; 9 bases fit TRBD1. CDR3 size: 15 residues. Germline assignment: CDR1 SEHNR and CDR2 FQNEAQ (reference sequence). CDR3 sequence (DNA): TGTTCCAGCAGCTACGGGACAGGGTGGTCGACTGAAGCTTTCTTT. This encodes CSSSYGTGWSTEAFF.

This rearrangement joins TRBV21-1 to TRBJ2-7; the DNA was not used to check the table's D call, TRBD2. TRBV21-1 is a pseudogene locus. This CDR3 spans 15 amino acids. The CDR3 coding sequence is TGTGCCAGCACCTCTAGGCGGGGGCACTCCTACGAGCAGTACTTC. This codes for CASTSRRGHSYEQYF.

V and J are TRBV11-2 and TRBJ1-1; D gene unclear. Germline CDR1 reads SGHAT; CDR2 reads FQNNGV. The CDR3 loop spans 15 amino acids. V dropped 4 bases and J dropped 2 bases, with 14 bases sitting between them. The CDR3 nucleotides read TGTGCCAGCAGCTATCAGGCGGGGATAAACACTGAAGCTTTCTTT. Its translation is CASSYQAGINTEAFF.

The V and J genes are TRBV7-9 and TRBJ1-2; D is possibly TRBD1 (5 bases). Trimming took 0 bases from V and 8 from J, leaving 16 bases between them. The CDR3 has 15 residues. Germline V gene sequence: CDR1 SEHNR, CDR2 FQNEAQ (reference sequence). Here the CDR3 reads CASSLATGGGAGYTF. DNA for the CDR3: TGTGCCAGCAGCTTAGCGACTGGGGGGGGAGCCGGCTACACCTTC.

This rearrangement joins TRBV6-1 to TRBJ2-5, with unresolved D. Germline CDR1 is MNHNS and CDR2 is SASEGT. V lost 5 bases to trimming and J lost 5 bases, with 9 bases between them. CDR3 size: 12 residues. The CDR3 region has the DNA TGTGCCAGCAGTAGGCCCGGGGAGACCCAGTACTTC. This codes for CASSRPGETQYF.

The chain employs TRBV11-2 and TRBJ1-6; D ambiguous. The CDR3 totals 15 residues. Per the germline V gene, CDR1 is SGHAT and CDR2 is FQNNGV. V dropped 5 bases and J dropped 3 bases, with 11 bases sitting between them. CDR3 loop: CASSPLDFYNSPLHF. The CDR3 DNA is TGTGCCAGCAGCCCGCTTGACTTCTATAATTCACCCCTCCACTTT.

This chain connects TRBV30 to TRBJ2-7; TRBD1 matches 9 bases. From germline, CDR1 is GTSNPN and CDR2 SVGIG (reference sequence). This CDR3 region has 16 residues. V gave up 2 bases and J gave up 9 bases; unmatched junction bases: 17. CDR3 in DNA: TGTGCCTGGAGTCTCCGATCCGGGACAGGGTTTCATCCGCAGTACTTC. As protein: CAWSLRSGTGFHPQYF.

This rearrangement joins TRBV19 to TRBJ1-1, with D perhaps matching TRBD1 (5 bases). The CDR3 consists of 16 residues. V was pared by 3 bases and J by 0 bases, with 14 bases between. CDR1 and CDR2 from the germline V gene are LNHDA and SQIVND (reference sequence). The CDR3 nucleotides read TGTGCCAGTAGTATTGGGACGCGGGGAATGAACACTGAAGCTTTCTTT. This encodes CASSIGTRGMNTEAFF. The full variable domain, in which reference TRBV19 and TRBJ1-1 provide the parts outside the CDR3, is DGGITQSPKYLFRKEGQNVTLSCEQNLNHDAMYWYRQDPGQGLRLIYYSQIVNDFQKGDIAEGYSVSREKKESFPLTVTSAQKNPTAFYLCASSIGTRGMNTEAFFGQGTRLTVV.

The chain carries TRBV7-2 and TRBJ2-1; D ambiguous. V was pared by 5 bases and J by 0 bases, with 8 bases between. This CDR3 contains 14 residues. The germline gives CDR1 SGHTA, CDR2 FQGNSA. The chain's CDR3 is CASSAPSSYNEQFF. The CDR3 nucleotides are TGTGCCAGCAGCGCCCCTAGCTCCTACAATGAGCAGTTCTTC.

V is TRBV9 and J is TRBJ2-7, with 11 bases identical to TRBD1. Germline V gives CDR1 SGDLS, CDR2 YYNGEE. The V gene end was trimmed by 0 bases and the J gene end by 2 bases; junction bases not matched to a gene: 4. This CDR3 is 16 amino acids long. The CDR3 DNA reads as TGTGCCAGCAGCGTAGACCCGGGACAGGGGGCCTACGAGCAGTACTTC. Its protein is CASSVDPGQGAYEQYF.

The rearrangement joins TRBV11-2 to TRBJ1-2; tentative D call: TRBD1 (6 bases). The V and J ends lost 6 bases and 0 bases respectively, with 20 bases between them. Germline assignment: CDR1 SGHAT and CDR2 FQNNGV. CDR3 size: 17 residues. CDR3 amino acids: CASSRPPGDKANYGYTF. The DNA of the CDR3 is TGTGCCAGCAGTCGACCCCCCGGGGACAAAGCTAACTATGGCTACACCTTC.

The chain recombines TRBV6-5 with TRBJ2-7, with 11 positions matching TRBD1. The germline V gene encodes CDR1 MNHEY and CDR2 SVGAGI. The ends lost 0 bases at V and 3 bases at J; junction bases unmatched: 4. CDR3 length equals 16 residues. DNA of the CDR3: TGTGCCAGCAGTTACTCGTGGACAGGGGGCATCTACGAGCAGTACTTC. It translates to CASSYSWTGGIYEQYF.

The chain carries TRBV11-2 and TRBJ2-3, with no clear D. The germline CDR1 and CDR2 sequences are SGHAT and FQNNGV. This CDR3 spans 13 amino acids. The ends were cut back, 1 base at V and 4 bases at J, with 6 bases in the middle. The CDR3 loop is CASSLGLSDTQYF. The CDR3 DNA reads TGTGCCAGCAGCTTAGGACTCTCAGATACGCAGTATTTT.

The chain employs TRBV30 and TRBJ1-1; possibly TRBD1 for D (6 bases). V was shortened by 6 bases and J by 2 bases, with 10 bases between the two germline ends. The CDR3 totals 12 residues. CDR1 is GTSNPN, CDR2 SVGIG, per germline (reference sequence). The CDR3: CACPQGNTEAFF. The CDR3 DNA sequence: TGTGCCTGCCCACAGGGAAACACTGAAGCTTTCTTT. Full variable domain (rest looked up from reference TRBV30 and TRBJ1-1): SQTIHQWPATLVQPVGSPLSLECTVEGTSNPNLYWYRQAAGRGLQLLFYSVGIGQISSEVPQNLSASRPQDRQFILSSKKLLLSDSGFYLCACPQGNTEAFFGQGTRLTVV.